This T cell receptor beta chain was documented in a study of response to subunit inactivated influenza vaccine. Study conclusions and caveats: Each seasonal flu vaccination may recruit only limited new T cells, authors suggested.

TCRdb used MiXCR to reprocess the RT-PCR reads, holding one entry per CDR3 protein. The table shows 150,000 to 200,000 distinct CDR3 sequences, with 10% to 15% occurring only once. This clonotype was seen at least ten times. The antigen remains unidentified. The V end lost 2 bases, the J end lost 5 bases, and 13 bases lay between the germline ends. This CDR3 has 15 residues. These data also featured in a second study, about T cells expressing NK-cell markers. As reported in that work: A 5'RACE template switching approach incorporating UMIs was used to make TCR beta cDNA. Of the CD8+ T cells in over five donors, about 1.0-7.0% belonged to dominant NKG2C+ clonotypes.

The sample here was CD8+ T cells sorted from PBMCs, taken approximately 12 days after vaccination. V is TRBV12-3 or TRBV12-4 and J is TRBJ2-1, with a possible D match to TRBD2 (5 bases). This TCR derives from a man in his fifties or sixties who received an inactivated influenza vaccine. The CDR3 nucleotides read TGTGCCAGCAGTTTAATTGCTAGCCTTAACAATGAGCAGTTCTTC. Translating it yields CASSLIASLNNEQFF.